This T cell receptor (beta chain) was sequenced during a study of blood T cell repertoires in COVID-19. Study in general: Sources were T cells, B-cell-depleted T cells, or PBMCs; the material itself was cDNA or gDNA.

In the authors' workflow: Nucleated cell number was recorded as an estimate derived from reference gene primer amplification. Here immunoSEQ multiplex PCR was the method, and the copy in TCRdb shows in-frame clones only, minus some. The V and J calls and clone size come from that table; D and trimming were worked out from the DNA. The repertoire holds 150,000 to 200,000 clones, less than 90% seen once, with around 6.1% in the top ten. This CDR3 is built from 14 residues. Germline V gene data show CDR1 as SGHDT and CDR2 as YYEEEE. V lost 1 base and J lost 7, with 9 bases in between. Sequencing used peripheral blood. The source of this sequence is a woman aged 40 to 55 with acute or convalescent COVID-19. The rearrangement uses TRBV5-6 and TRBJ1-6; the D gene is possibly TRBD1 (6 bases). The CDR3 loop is CASSLQGYNSPLHF. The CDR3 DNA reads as TGTGCCAGCAGCTTGCAGGGGTACAATTCACCCCTCCACTTT. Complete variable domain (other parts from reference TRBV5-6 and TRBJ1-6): DAGVTQSPTHLIKTRGQQVTLRCSPKSGHDTVSWYQQALGQGPQFIFQYYEEEERQRGNFPDRFSGHQFPNYSSELNVNALLLGDSALYLCASSLQGYNSPLHFGNGTRLTVT.